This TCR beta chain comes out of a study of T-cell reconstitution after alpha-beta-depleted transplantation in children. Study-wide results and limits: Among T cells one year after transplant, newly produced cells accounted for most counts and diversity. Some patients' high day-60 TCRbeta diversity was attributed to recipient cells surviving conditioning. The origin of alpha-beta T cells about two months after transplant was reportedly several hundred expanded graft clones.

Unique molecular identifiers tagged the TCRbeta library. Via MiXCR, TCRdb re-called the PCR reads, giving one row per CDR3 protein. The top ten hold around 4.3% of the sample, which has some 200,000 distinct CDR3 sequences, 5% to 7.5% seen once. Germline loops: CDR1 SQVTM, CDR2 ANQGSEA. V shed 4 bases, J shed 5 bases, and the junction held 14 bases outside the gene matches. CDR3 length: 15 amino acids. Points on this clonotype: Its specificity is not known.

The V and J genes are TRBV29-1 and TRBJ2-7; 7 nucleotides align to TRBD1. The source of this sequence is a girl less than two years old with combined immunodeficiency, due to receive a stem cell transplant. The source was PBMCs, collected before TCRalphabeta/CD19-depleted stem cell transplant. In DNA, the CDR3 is TGCAGCGTTGTGGGTTTATTTGACAGGGCAAACGAGCAGTACTTC. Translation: CSVVGLFDRANEQYF.